This T cell receptor beta chain was captured by sequencing in a study of blood T cell repertoires in COVID-19. At the level of the study: The origin of the acute and convalescent COVID-19 samples was the United States, Italy and Spain. The cDNA or gDNA used as material had been derived from T cells, B-cell-depleted T cells, or PBMCs.

In the source study's methods: Using reference gene primer amplification, nucleated cell counts were estimated. The table came from immunoSEQ multiplex PCR; TCRdb's copy has only in-frame clones and leaves some out. Clone size and the V and J calls come from that table; the DNA yielded D and trimming. The data show about 88,000 clones, 89% seen once. The germline V gene encodes CDR1 SGHNT and CDR2 YYREEE (reference sequence). This CDR3 comprises 15 residues. Trimming shortened V by 0 bases and J by 7 bases, and 14 bases separated the two germline ends. Sequencing was performed on peripheral blood. This chain joins TRBV5-4 and TRBJ2-1, with a possible D match to TRBD2 (6 bases). The clonotype comes from a woman of 80 years or more with active COVID-19. Here the CDR3 reads CASSLAGGMGNEQFF. The DNA for the CDR3 is TGTGCCAGCAGCTTGGCCGGGGGAATGGGGAATGAGCAGTTCTTC.